The 18 T cell receptor beta chains below were found in one sample sequenced in a study of PD-1 blockade in classical Hodgkin lymphoma. Relapses following autologous stem cell transplantation were seen in all patients, with brentuximab vedotin exposure varying. The protocol was immunoSEQ multiplex PCR, while the TCRdb copy is restricted to in-frame clones and leaves out a portion. The table shows around 12,000 clones, with roughly 80% occurring only once. The specimen was peripheral blood mononuclear cells (PBMCs), collected at baseline. The receptors shown here come from a human donor with classical Hodgkin lymphoma.

The V call is TRBV7-8, the J call TRBJ1-6; D unclear. The ends were cut back, 1 base at V and 3 bases at J, with 13 bases in the middle. Per the germline V gene, CDR1 is SGHVS and CDR2 is FQNEAQ. CDR3 length: 17 amino acids. The CDR3 region is CASSLVSRGFYNSPLHF. CDR3 sequence (DNA): TGTGCCAGCAGCTTAGTGTCTCGAGGCTTCTATAATTCACCCCTCCACTTT.

V usage is TRBV11-2 and J usage is TRBJ2-5; D is perhaps TRBD2 (7 bases). Looked up from germline, CDR1 is SGHAT and CDR2 is FQNNGV. This CDR3 has 13 amino acids. V lost 3 bases and J lost 5, with 10 bases in between. The CDR3 DNA follows: TGTGCCAGCAGCTTCCGGGGGGCCGAGACCCAGTACTTC. Its translation: CASSFRGAETQYF.

The chain combines TRBV4-1 with TRBJ2-1; TRBD2 agrees at 8 bases. Germline CDR1 reads MGHRA; CDR2 reads YSYEKL. The CDR3 extends over 17 amino acids. The trim removed 0 bases at V and 3 bases at J, leaving 7 bases unmatched. CDR3 coding DNA: TGCGCCAGCAGCCAAGAGGGACGGGGGGGACTCTACAATGAGCAGTTCTTC. It is translated as CASSQEGRGGLYNEQFF.

This chain's CDR3 is CASSSKPGATNTGELFF. CDR3 bases: TGTGCCAGCAGCTCAAAGCCAGGGGCAACGAACACCGGGGAGCTGTTTTTT. The rearrangement joins TRBV7-2 to TRBJ2-2; D possibly corresponds to TRBD1 (6 bases). This CDR3 has 17 residues. The V gene's germline CDR1 is SGHTA and CDR2 FQGNSA. Trimming pared 4 bases from V and 0 bases from J, leaving 15 bases between.

This chain connects TRBV7-8 to TRBJ2-5, with D perhaps being TRBD1 or TRBD2 (5 bases each). This CDR3 contains 20 residues. V was clipped by 5 bases and J by 4 bases, with 32 bases between them. CDR1 SGHVS and CDR2 FQNEAQ come from the germline V gene. Here the CDR3 DNA reads TGTGCCAGCAGCCGGGTAGTTGGGATTTTTCCGGGGCCGGGGTTAGAGACCCAGTACTTC. Protein sequence: CASSRVVGIFPGPGLETQYF.

The V call is TRBV5-4, the J call TRBJ1-1, with TRBD1 matching over 7 bases. Germline loops: CDR1 SGHNT, CDR2 YYREEE (reference sequence). CDR3 length: 13 amino acids. V lost 4 bases, J lost 4 bases, and 4 bases stayed unmatched. The CDR3 is CASSPGGVTEAFF. The CDR3 DNA reads TGTGCCAGCAGCCCAGGGGGGGTCACTGAAGCTTTCTTT.

The chain employs TRBV5-4 and TRBJ1-2; TRBD1 agrees at 10 bases. Germline V gives CDR1 SGHNT, CDR2 YYREEE (reference sequence). The ends lost 4 bases at V and 5 bases at J; junction bases unmatched: 8. This CDR3 contains 15 residues. CDR3 residues: CASSPGQGVWYGYTF. CDR3 sequence (DNA): TGTGCCAGCAGCCCAGGACAGGGGGTATGGTATGGCTACACCTTC.

J is TRBJ1-4 and V is TRBV7-9, with D maybe TRBD1 (6 bases). The length of the CDR3 is 16 residues. Per germline, CDR1 SEHNR and CDR2 FQNEAQ (reference sequence). V lost 5 bases to trimming and J lost 8 bases, with 21 bases between them. The chain's CDR3 is CASSAPEQQGWEKLFF. As DNA, the CDR3 is TGTGCCAGCAGCGCCCCGGAACAACAGGGTTGGGAAAAACTGTTTTTT.

By sample fraction, this clone is medium-sized. The rearrangement uses TRBV21-1 and TRBJ1-2; whether TRBD1, the table's D call, matches the DNA was not checked. TRBV21-1 is deemed a pseudogene. The CDR3 sequence is 14 residues long. The CDR3 DNA follows: TGTGCCAGCATCGTCCATCAGGGTAACTATGGCTACACCTTC. Translated: CASIVHQGNYGYTF.

This chain uses TRBV20-1 with TRBJ1-1, with no clear D. The germline gives CDR1 DFQATT, CDR2 SNEGSKA (reference sequence). The ends were cut back, 6 bases at V and 5 bases at J, with 10 bases in the middle. There are 11 residues in the CDR3. The CDR3 DNA is TGCAGTGCGGGAGGGTGGACTGAAGCTTTCTTT. Translation gives CSAGGWTEAFF.

This clone has only a few counts. The genes are TRBV28 and TRBJ2-3, with 10 bases identical to TRBD2. Per germline, CDR1 MDHEN and CDR2 SYDVKM. The CDR3 loop spans 14 amino acids. Trimming cost V 8 bases and J 2 bases; bases outside gene matches: 4. CDR3 residues: CASGSGGATDTQYF. In DNA form, the CDR3 reads TGTGCCAGCGGAAGCGGGGGGGCCACAGATACGCAGTATTTT.

This clone is judged medium-sized. The chain combines TRBV6-6 with TRBJ2-7; no clear D. The CDR3 sequence is 13 residues long. The V gene's germline CDR1 is MNHNY and CDR2 SVGAGI (reference sequence). V lost 2 bases and J lost 3, with 8 bases in between. The CDR3 reads CASSYGENYEQYV. The DNA for the CDR3 is TGTGCCAGCAGTTACGGGGAAAACTACGAGCAGTACGTC.

The V call is TRBV11-2, the J call TRBJ1-2; D is unclear. Germline V gene lookup returns CDR1 SGHAT and CDR2 FQNNGV. The CDR3 covers 13 residues. Trimming pared 3 bases from V and 2 bases from J, leaving 7 bases between. The CDR3 bases are TGTGCCAGCAGCTTCCGGGTCAACTATGGCTACACCTTC. Translation: CASSFRVNYGYTF.

V is TRBV5-1 and J is TRBJ2-2; no firm D call. The CDR3 covers 17 residues. CDR1 and CDR2 (germline): SGHRS, YFSETQ. The V gene lost 4 bases and the J gene lost 0 bases, with 16 bases spanning the gap. The CDR3 reads CASSRGGRRTNTGELFF. The CDR3 DNA follows: TGCGCCAGCAGCCGCGGCGGAAGGCGCACGAACACCGGGGAGCTGTTTTTT.

In its sample, this clone ranks as medium-sized. The genes are TRBV4-1 and TRBJ1-1; D gene uncertain. V gave up 2 bases and J gave up 5 bases, with 12 bases separating them. The CDR3 covers 14 residues. Germline V gives CDR1 MGHRA, CDR2 YSYEKL. The CDR3 spells CASSQYTPGTEAFF. CDR3 in DNA: TGCGCCAGCAGCCAATACACGCCGGGGACTGAAGCTTTCTTT.

The genes are TRBV6-9 and TRBJ2-7; unclear D gene. V gave up 5 bases and J gave up 2 bases, with 4 bases separating them. The CDR3 has 11 amino acids. CDR1 MNHGY and CDR2 SVAAGI come from the germline V gene. CDR3 amino acids: CASSDTYEQYF. DNA of the CDR3: TGTGCCAGCAGTGACACCTACGAGCAGTACTTC.

This clone appeared once. The chain combines TRBV6-5 with TRBJ1-1; D unclear. The CDR3 contains 14 residues. The V end lost 2 bases, the J end lost 6 bases, and 13 bases lay between the germline ends. Germline V lookup: CDR1 MNHEY, CDR2 SVGAGI. The CDR3 nucleotides read TGTGCCAGCAGTTACGGAGGGTCGCGGCCTGAAGCTTTCTTT. Its translation is CASSYGGSRPEAFF.

The chain employs TRBV30 and TRBJ2-5; D call uncertain. Looked up from germline, CDR1 is GTSNPN and CDR2 is SVGIG (reference sequence). The CDR3 totals 12 residues. Trimming took 2 bases from V and 6 from J, leaving 10 bases between them. CDR3 in DNA: TGTGCCTGGAGTCCCCCCTTTCAGACCCAGTACTTC. It is translated as CAWSPPFQTQYF. The full variable domain, in which reference TRBV30 and TRBJ2-5 provide the parts outside the CDR3, is SQTIHQWPATLVQPVGSPLSLECTVEGTSNPNLYWYRQAAGRGLQLLFYSVGIGQISSEVPQNLSASRPQDRQFILSSKKLLLSDSGFYLCAWSPPFQTQYFGPGTRLLVL.